The present T cell receptor (beta chain) was sequenced within a study of shared clonotypes between healthy human individuals. Background on the study: Used for every donor were three CD4 naive, three CD4 memory, two CD8 naive and one CD8 memory plate.

Per the authors' pipeline: ImmunoSEQ junction-only sequences lacked quality scores, so their filtering differed. TCRdb's copy holds only in-frame clones and misses some; the assay was immunoSEQ multiplex PCR. V, J and clone size were drawn from that table, and D and trimming were deduced from the DNA. The sample holds some 2,400,000 clones, more than 90% seen once. Germline assignment: CDR1 MGHDK and CDR2 SYGVNS. Trimming took off 4 bases at V and 6 bases at J, with 15 bases between the two ends. CDR3 size: 14 residues. The gene calls are TRBV25-1 and TRBJ1-2; D unclear. Sequencing was done on a sample of naive CD4+ T cells sorted from blood. Subset given: CD45RA+ positively selected. The receptor's source is a man younger than 35 in good health. CDR3 protein: CASSGTSFVDGYTF. The CDR3 nucleotides are TGTGCCAGCAGTGGCACATCCTTTGTCGATGGCTACACCTTC.